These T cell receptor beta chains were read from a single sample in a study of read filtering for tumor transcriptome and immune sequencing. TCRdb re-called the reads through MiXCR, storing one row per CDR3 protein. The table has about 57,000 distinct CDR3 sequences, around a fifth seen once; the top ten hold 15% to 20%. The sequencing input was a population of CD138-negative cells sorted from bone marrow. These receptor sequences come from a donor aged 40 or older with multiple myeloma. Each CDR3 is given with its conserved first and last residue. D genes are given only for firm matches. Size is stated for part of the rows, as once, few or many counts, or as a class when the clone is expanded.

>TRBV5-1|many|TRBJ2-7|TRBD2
CASSLMSGGTYEQYF
TGCGCCAGCAGCTTGATGTCGGGAGGAACCTACGAGCAGTACTTC
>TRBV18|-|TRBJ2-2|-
CASSPLTDPNTGELFF
TGTGCCAGCTCACCTTTGACAGATCCGAACACCGGGGAGCTGTTTTTT
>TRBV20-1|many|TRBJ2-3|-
CSAREGVGTDTQYF
TGCAGTGCTAGAGAAGGGGTCGGCACAGATACGCAGTATTTT
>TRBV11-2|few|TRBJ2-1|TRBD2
CASSSHRGGPYNEQFF
TGTGCCAGCAGCTCCCACCGGGGGGGGCCGTACAATGAGCAGTTCTTC
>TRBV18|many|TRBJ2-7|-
CASSPTAGYYEQYF
TGTGCCAGCTCACCAACCGCCGGTTACTACGAGCAGTACTTC
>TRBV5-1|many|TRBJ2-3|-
CASSPDDRSTDTQYF
TGCGCCAGCAGCCCAGACGATCGAAGCACAGATACGCAGTATTTT
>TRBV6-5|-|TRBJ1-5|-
CASRNRGPSNQPQHF
TGTGCCAGCAGGAATAGGGGACCTAGCAATCAGCCCCAGCATTTT
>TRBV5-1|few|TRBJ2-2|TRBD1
CASSRQGGNTGELFF
TGCGCCAGCAGCAGACAGGGGGGTAACACCGGGGAGCTGTTTTTT
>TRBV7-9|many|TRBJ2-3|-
CASSPIVSWETDTQYF
TGTGCCAGCAGCCCCATCGTGTCGTGGGAGACAGATACGCAGTATTTT
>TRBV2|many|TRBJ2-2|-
CASSHRSNTGELFF
TGTGCCAGCAGTCATAGATCGAACACCGGGGAGCTGTTTTTT
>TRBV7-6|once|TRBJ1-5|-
CASGLWLDKPQHF
TGTGCCAGCGGCTTATGGTTAGATAAGCCCCAGCATTTT
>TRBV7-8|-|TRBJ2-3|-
CASRVGRATTGTQYF
TGTGCCAGCAGGGTTGGCAGGGCGACCACAGGTACGCAGTATTTT
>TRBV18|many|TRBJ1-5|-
CASSLYPEMSNQPQHF
TGTGCCAGCTCACTCTACCCCGAAATGAGCAATCAGCCCCAGCATTTT
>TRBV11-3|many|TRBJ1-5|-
CASSSGPGQPQHF
TGTGCCAGCAGCTCAGGCCCGGGTCAGCCCCAGCATTTT
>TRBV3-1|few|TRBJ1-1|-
CASSQGSNTEAFF
TGTGCCAGCAGCCAAGGCAGCAACACTGAAGCTTTCTTT
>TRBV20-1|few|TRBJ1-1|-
CSAPSSLAGGTEAFF
TGCAGTGCTCCCTCCTCCCTTGCGGGAGGGACTGAAGCTTTCTTT
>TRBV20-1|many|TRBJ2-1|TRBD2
CSARGGRLAGASEQFF
TGCAGTGCTAGAGGAGGCAGACTAGCGGGAGCGAGTGAGCAGTTCTTC
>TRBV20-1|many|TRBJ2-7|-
CSARLVEGMGEQYF
TGCAGTGCTAGATTGGTGGAGGGAATGGGCGAGCAGTACTTC
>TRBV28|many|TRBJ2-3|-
CASATGGQGTDTQYF
TGTGCCAGCGCGACCGGGGGCCAAGGGACAGATACGCAGTATTTT
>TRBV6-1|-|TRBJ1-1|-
CAGSGEWGMNTEAFF
TGTGCCGGCAGCGGGGAGTGGGGGATGAACACTGAAGCTTTCTTT
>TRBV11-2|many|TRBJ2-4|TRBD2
CASSLLAGGPDIQYF
TGTGCCAGCAGCTTACTAGCGGGGGGGCCTGACATTCAGTACTTC
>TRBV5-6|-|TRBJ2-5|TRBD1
CASSFGDRGQETQYF
TGTGCCAGCAGCTTCGGGGACAGGGGTCAGGAGACCCAGTACTTC
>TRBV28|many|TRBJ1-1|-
CASSFNLWTEAFF
TGTGCCAGCAGTTTTAATCTATGGACTGAAGCTTTCTTT
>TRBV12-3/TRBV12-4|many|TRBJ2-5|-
CASSSGHQETQYF
TGTGCCAGCAGTTCGGGGCATCAAGAGACCCAGTACTTC
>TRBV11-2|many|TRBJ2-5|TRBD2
CASSRGTSGGGLQETQYF
TGTGCCAGCAGCAGAGGGACTAGCGGAGGCGGACTCCAAGAGACCCAGTACTTC
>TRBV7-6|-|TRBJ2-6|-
CASTTGNSGANVLTF
TGTGCCAGCACCACTGGGAACTCTGGGGCCAACGTCCTGACTTTC